This record concerns one TCR beta chain sequence. What it binds is unknown. This specimen belongs to a study of blood T cells in healthy people across ages. There are 16 residues in the CDR3. CDR1 and CDR2 (germline): MNHEY, SVGAGI. V lost 4 bases and J lost 4, with 19 bases in between. Overall study results and limits: Donor CMV status, an unknown factor, possibly confounded changes in expanded clonotypes.

Together with a sample-barcoded 5' primer, a J-beta primer mix was included in a second PCR lasting roughly 6 to 12 cycles. A tag from a template-switch adaptor with 12 random nucleotides marked each cDNA molecule. Via MiXCR, TCRdb re-called the 5' RACE reads, giving one row per CDR3 protein. This table has over a million distinct CDR3 sequences, approximately 63% appearing once. The sequence was collected from a man aged 18 to 29 in good health. The rearrangement uses TRBV6-5 and TRBJ2-5; D is unclear. Material for sequencing was blood. The CDR3 reads CASSSITDGSRETQYF. The CDR3 DNA is TGTGCCAGCAGTTCCATAACAGATGGTAGTCGAGAGACCCAGTACTTC.